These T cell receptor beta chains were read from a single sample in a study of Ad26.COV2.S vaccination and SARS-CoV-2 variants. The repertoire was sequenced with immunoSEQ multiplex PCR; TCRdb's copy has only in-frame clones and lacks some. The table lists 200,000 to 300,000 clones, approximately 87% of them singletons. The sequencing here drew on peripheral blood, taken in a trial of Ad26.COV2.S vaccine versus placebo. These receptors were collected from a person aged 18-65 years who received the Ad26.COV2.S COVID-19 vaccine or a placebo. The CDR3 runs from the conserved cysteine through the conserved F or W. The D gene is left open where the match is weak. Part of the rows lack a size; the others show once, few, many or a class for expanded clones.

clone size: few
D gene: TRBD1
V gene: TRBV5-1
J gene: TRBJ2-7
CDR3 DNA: TGCGCCAGCTCCTCGAGGACAGGGGTTTTCTACGAGCAGTACTTC
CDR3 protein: CASSSRTGVFYEQYF

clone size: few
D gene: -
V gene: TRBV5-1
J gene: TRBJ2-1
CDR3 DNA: TGCGCCAGCAGCGACAGACCCAACGGGGATGAGCAGTTCTTC
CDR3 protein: CASSDRPNGDEQFF

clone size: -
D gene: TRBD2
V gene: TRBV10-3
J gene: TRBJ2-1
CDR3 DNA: TGTGCCATCAGTGATGTAGCGGGAAATGAGCAGTTCTTC
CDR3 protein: CAISDVAGNEQFF

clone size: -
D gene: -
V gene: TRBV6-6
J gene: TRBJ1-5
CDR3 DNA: TGTGCCAGCAGTTCGGGGGATCAGCCCCAGCATTTT
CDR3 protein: CASSSGDQPQHF

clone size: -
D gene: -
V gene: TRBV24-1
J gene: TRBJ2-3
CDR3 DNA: TGTGCCACCAGTGATTTACGGGTCAGCACAGATACGCAGTATTTT
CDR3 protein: CATSDLRVSTDTQYF

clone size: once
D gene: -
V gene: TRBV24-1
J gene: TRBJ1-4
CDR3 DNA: TGTGCCACCAGTGAAGCAGGACCAACTAATGAAAAACTGTTTTTT
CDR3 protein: CATSEAGPTNEKLFF

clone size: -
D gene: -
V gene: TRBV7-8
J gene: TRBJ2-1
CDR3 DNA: TGTGCCAGCAGCTCCGTAGCAGGTTGGAATGAGCAGTTCTTC
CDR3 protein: CASSSVAGWNEQFF

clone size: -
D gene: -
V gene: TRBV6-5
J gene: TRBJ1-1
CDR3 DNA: TGTGCCAGCACTACTTTAAGTGGGGCTTTCTTT
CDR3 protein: CASTTLSGAFF

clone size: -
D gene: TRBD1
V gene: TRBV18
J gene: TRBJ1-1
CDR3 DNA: TGTGCCAGCTCACGTGACAGGGACAACACTGAAGCTTTCTTT
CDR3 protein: CASSRDRDNTEAFF

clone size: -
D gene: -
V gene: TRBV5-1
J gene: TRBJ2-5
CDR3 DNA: TGCGCCAGCAGCTTTCCGTCGGGGGTATCGTACCAAGAGACCCAGTACTTC
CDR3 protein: CASSFPSGVSYQETQYF

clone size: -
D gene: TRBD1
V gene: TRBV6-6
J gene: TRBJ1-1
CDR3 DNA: TGTGCCAGCAGTTACTCGATTCAGGGGGCGCGAAAAGCTTTCTTT
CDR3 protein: CASSYSIQGARKAFF

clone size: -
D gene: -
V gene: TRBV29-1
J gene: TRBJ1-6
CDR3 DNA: TGCAGCGTTTTGGGGTCACCCCTCCACTTT
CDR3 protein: CSVLGSPLHF

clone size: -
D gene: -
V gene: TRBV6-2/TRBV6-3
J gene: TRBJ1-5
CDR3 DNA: TGTGCCAGCAGTGGTAGCAATCAGCCCCAGCATTTT
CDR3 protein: CASSGSNQPQHF

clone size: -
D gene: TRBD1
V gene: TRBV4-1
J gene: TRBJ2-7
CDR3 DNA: TGCGCCAGCAGCCAAGGGACAGGGGGCGACGAGCAGTACTTC
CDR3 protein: CASSQGTGGDEQYF

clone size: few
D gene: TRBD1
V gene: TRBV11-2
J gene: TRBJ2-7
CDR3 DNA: TGTGCCAGCAGCTTAGTAGGGACAGGACCCTACGAGCAGTACTTC
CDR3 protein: CASSLVGTGPYEQYF

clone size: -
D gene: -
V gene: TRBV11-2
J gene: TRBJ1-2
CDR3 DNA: TGTGCCAGCAGCTTTTCCGGGAATGGCTACACCTTC
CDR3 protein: CASSFSGNGYTF

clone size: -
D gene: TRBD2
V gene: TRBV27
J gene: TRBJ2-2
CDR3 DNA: TGTGCCAGCAGAAGCAATAGCGGGAGGGCCACCGGGGAGCTGTTTTTT
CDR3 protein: CASRSNSGRATGELFF

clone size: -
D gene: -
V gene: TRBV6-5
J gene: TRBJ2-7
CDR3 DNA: TGTGCCAGCAGTTACTCCCACCGGAGCTCCTACGAGCAGTACTTC
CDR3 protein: CASSYSHRSSYEQYF

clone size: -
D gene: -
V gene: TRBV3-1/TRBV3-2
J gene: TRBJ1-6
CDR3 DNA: TGTGCCAGCAGCCAAGCCCCTGCAGGGGCAAATTCACCCCTCCACTTT
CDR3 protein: CASSQAPAGANSPLHF

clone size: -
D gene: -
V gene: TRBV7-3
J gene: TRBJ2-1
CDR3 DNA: TGTGCCAGCAGCCCCATAGCGGAAAACTACAATGAGCAGTTCTTC
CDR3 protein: CASSPIAENYNEQFF

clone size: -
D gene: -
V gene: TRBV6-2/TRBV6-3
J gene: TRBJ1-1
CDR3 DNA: TGTGCCAGCAGCCCCGTAAAGGGGGGGACTTCGAACACTGAAGCTTTCTTT
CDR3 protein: CASSPVKGGTSNTEAFF

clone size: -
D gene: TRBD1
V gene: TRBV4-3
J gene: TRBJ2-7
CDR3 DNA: TGCGCCAGCAGCCAAGGGGTAGACAGGGGGCTTCAGGAGCAGTACTTC
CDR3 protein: CASSQGVDRGLQEQYF

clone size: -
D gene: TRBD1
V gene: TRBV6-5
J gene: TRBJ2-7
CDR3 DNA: TGTGCCAGCAGTTATAGGGACAGGGGTTACGAGCAGTACTTC
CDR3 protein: CASSYRDRGYEQYF

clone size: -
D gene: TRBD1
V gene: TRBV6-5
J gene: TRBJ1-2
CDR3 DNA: TGTGCCAGCAGGGGGACAGGGGTCTATGGCTACACCTTC
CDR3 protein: CASRGTGVYGYTF

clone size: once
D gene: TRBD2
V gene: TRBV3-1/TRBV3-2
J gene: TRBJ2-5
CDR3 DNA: TGTGCCAGCAGCCCCCAACTAGCGGGGGGAGTGACCCAGTACTTC
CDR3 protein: CASSPQLAGGVTQYF

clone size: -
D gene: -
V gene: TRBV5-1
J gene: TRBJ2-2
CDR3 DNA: TGCGCCAGCAGCCTAGGCTTCGTGGAGCTGTTTTTT
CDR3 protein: CASSLGFVELFF

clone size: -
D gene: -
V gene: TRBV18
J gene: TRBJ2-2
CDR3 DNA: TGTGCCAGCTCACCGGGGATTTCGAACACCGGGGAGCTGTTTTTT
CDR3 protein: CASSPGISNTGELFF

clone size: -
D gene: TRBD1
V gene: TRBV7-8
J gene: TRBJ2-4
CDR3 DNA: TGTGCCAGCAGCTTCGACAGGGTCAAAAACATTCAGTACTTC
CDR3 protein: CASSFDRVKNIQYF

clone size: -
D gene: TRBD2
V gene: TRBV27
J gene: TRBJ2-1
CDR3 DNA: TGTGCCAGCCACCCTAGCGGATACAATGAGCAGTTCTTC
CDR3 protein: CASHPSGYNEQFF

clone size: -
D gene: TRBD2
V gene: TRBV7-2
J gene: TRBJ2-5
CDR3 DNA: TGTGCCAGCAGCTCTCCGGGACTAGCGGTACAAGAGACCCAGTACTTC
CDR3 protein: CASSSPGLAVQETQYF

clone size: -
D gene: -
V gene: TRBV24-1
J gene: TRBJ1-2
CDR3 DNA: TGTGCCACCAATGCCCTTACAGGGTCTGGCTACACCTTC
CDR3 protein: CATNALTGSGYTF

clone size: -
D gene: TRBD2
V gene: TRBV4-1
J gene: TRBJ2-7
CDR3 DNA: TGCGCCAGCAGCCAAGATGAAACTAGCGGGGGGAGCTCCTACGAGCAGTACTTC
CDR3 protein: CASSQDETSGGSSYEQYF

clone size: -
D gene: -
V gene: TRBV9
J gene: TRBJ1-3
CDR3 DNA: TGTGCCAGCAGCACCTTGGATGGACAGGGAAACACCATATATTTT
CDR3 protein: CASSTLDGQGNTIYF

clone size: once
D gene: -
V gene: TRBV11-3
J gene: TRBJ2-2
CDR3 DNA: TGTGCCAGCAGCTTACGTGGGGGGGCAAACACCGGGGAGCTGTTTTTT
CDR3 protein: CASSLRGGANTGELFF

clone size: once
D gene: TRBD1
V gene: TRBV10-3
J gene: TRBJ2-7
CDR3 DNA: TGTGCCATCAGTGCCGGACAGGTCTCCTACGAGCAGTACTTC
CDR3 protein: CAISAGQVSYEQYF

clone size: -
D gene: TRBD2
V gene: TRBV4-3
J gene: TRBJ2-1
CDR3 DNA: TGCGCCAGCAGCCAACTCTCGGGGGCGGGGGGCCCATACAATGAGCAGTTCTTC
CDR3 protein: CASSQLSGAGGPYNEQFF

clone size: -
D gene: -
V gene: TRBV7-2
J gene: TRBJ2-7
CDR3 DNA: TGTGCCAGCAGCTTAGTTGGCGACAGGTCCTACGAGCAGTACTTC
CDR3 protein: CASSLVGDRSYEQYF

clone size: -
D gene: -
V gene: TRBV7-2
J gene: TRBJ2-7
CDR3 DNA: TGTGCCAGCCGTGGAGGGGGCGCAGAATACGAGCAGTACTTC
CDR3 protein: CASRGGGAEYEQYF

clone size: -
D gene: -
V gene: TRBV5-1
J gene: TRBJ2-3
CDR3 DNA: TGCGCCAGCAGCCTCCGGACGGATGGGGGCACAGATACGCAGTATTTT
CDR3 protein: CASSLRTDGGTDTQYF

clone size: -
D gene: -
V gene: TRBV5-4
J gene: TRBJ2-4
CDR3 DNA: TGTGCCAGCAGCCGGGACGTCCAGACCAACATTCAGTACTTC
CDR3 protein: CASSRDVQTNIQYF

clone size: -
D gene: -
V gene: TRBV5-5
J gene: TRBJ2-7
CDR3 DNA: TGTGCCAGCAGCCCGAGGACAGGAGGGTACACCGAGCAGTACTTC
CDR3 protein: CASSPRTGGYTEQYF

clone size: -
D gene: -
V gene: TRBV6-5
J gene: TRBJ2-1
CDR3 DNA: TGTGCCAGCAGCTACGTCCAGAGCTCCTACAATGAGCAGTTCTTC
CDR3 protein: CASSYVQSSYNEQFF

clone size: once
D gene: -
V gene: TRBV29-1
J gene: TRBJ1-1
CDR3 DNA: TGCAGCGTCCCCTCTCCCAGGGGCACTGAAGCTTTCTTT
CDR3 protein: CSVPSPRGTEAFF

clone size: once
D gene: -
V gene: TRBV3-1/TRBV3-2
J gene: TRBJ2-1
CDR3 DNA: TGTGCCAGCAGCCAAGATTTGGTAGTCCTCGATGAGCAGTTCTTC
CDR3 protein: CASSQDLVVLDEQFF

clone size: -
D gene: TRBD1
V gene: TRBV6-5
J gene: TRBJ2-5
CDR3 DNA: TGTGCCAGCAGTCCCCCGGACAGGCAAGAGACCCAGTACTTC
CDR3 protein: CASSPPDRQETQYF

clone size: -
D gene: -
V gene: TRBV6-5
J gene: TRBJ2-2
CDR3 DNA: TGTGCCAGCAGTCCGACAGGAAACACCGGGGAGCTGTTTTTT
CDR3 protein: CASSPTGNTGELFF

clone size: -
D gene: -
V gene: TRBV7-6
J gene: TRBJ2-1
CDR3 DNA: TGTGCCAGCAGCTTAGGTACCCGGAATGAGCAGTTCTTC
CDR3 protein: CASSLGTRNEQFF

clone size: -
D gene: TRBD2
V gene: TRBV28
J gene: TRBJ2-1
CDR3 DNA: TGTGCCAGCAGTTTAGGCGGGGGGACCTACAATGAGCAGTTCTTC
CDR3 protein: CASSLGGGTYNEQFF

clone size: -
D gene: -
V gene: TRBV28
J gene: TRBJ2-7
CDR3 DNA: TGTGCCAGCAGCTTCCTCAGACGGACCTCCTACGAGCAGTACTTC
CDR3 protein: CASSFLRRTSYEQYF

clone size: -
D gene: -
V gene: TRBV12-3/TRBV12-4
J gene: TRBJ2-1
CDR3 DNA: TGTGCCAGCAGTGCTTTCGATGAGCAGTTCTTC
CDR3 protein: CASSAFDEQFF

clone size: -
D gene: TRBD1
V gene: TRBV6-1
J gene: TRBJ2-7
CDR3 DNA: TGTGCCAGCAGTGAAGGGACAGGGGGCTACCACGAGCAGTACTTC
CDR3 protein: CASSEGTGGYHEQYF

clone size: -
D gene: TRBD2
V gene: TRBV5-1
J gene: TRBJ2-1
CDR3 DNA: TGCGCCAGCAACGGACTAGCGGTTGACAATGAGCAGTTCTTC
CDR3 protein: CASNGLAVDNEQFF

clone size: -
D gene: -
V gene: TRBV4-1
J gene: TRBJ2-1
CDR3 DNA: TGCGCCAGCAGCCAAGTAAAAGGAGGGGGAGTGTACAATGAGCAGTTCTTC
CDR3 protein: CASSQVKGGGVYNEQFF